This T cell receptor beta chain was obtained from a study of PD-L1 blockade in urothelial cancer (dated by TCRdb to the late 2010s). General notes on the study: Therapy was started in about 2014 for all patients, and atezolizumab 1,200 mg was administered intravenously every 3 weeks. Twenty-five of 29 patients were identified as males with urothelial cancer of bladder origin, and a prior smoking history was reported by 18 of 29 patients. An ECOG performance status of 0 or 1 was recorded for the patients, and 0 to 3 prior chemotherapy regimens had been received by the patients. Blood samples were analyzed at 3 weeks after treatment start (second dose) and at 6 weeks after treatment start. Blood samples gave median yields of about 140,000 T cells and around 88,000 unique TCRs, along with a median clonality of 0.080. An exploratory multi-omic analysis was conducted of the somatic, immune and clinical correlates of response to PD-L1 blockade with atezolizumab in urothelial cancer. TCR sequencing covered pretreatment tumor samples and matched, serially collected peripheral blood taken before and after atezolizumab treatment. Durable clinical benefit was defined as a progression-free survival longer than 6 months, and TCR features were additionally tested against progression-free survival and overall survival. In the same patients, whole exome sequencing and RNA sequencing of pretreatment tumors were performed in addition to TCR sequencing. Roughly 10 patients achieved durable clinical benefit and around 19 did not. Under 30 patients had pretreatment blood TCR-seq, some 25 had at least one posttreatment blood collection, and some 25 had tumor TCR-seq. Study-level results and caveats: At 3 weeks after the start of treatment, tumor-associated TCR clones in peripheral blood had expanded more in patients with durable benefit (n of about 21, p = 0.022). A pretreatment peripheral blood TCR clonality below the median was linked to improved progression-free and overall survival. Because the sample size was small (n of about 29) and many exploratory analyses were performed, the results are intended to be hypothesis-generating.

The time point label, read with the paper, signifies: pretreatment peripheral blood. The cohort comprised nearly 30 patients with locally advanced or metastatic urothelial carcinoma treated at Memorial Sloan Kettering on a trial protocol. Peripheral blood mononuclear cells were collected pretreatment and during treatment, with between 1 and 8 total time points per patient. The Qiagen DNeasy Blood extraction kit was used to purify genomic DNA from total PBMCs and tumor samples. Collected pretreatment and during treatment, PBMCs were isolated and stored as previously described. The CDR3, from cysteine to phenylalanine, totals 15 residues. Just the 45-base CDR3 DNA is kept, in frame starting at base 1. CDR1 and CDR2 are read off the germline V gene as MRHNA and SNTAGT. V is shortened by 0 bases, J by 5 bases, and the region joining them spans 13 bases. Comment on this clone: It has no known antigen specificity. Per-base quality was not reported, and no clone a single base away is much larger than it.

Synthetic TCR analog templates were spiked into each PCR so that absolute template abundance could be estimated from read counts. The immunoSEQ assay used bias-controlled V and J gene primers to amplify TCRbeta CDR3 regions from genomic DNA. Rearranged TCRbeta segments were sequenced at approximately 20X coverage. Processing in the source paper ran as follows. Clustering was used to correct sequencing errors, and CDR3s were annotated against IMGT so that V, D and J genes could be assigned. Out-of-frame and stop-codon sequences were excluded, and only productive TCRbeta rearrangements were used in downstream analyses. Clonality was calculated as one minus the Shannon entropy normalized by the log of the number of unique productive sequences. Fisher's exact test with Benjamini-Hochberg correction, using a cutoff of adjusted p below 0.01, was how clones that differed between time points or between blood and tumor were identified. The immuneACCESS repertoire file appears here via TCRdb, limited to in-frame rearrangements. These files lack a portion of the clones; in checked studies, under half of the deficit traces to unresolved V genes, and the cause of the others is not known. V, J and clone size are those of that table, while D and trimming were read from the DNA. The sample table contains about 87,000 clones; only one count was recorded for more than 80% of them. The leading ten clones occupy roughly 0.99% of the sample.

The chain uses TRBV6-4 and TRBJ1-1; matching of 6 bases hints at TRBD1 as the D gene. The source material was PBMCs, sampled around atezolizumab (anti-PD-L1) treatment. This TCR derives from an elderly woman with urothelial cancer. The nucleotide sequence reads TGTGCCAGCAGTGACTCCGGGGGGCGCTGGACTGAAGCTTTCTTT. Translated, it gives CASSDSGGRWTEAFF.